This TCR beta chain is from a study of regulatory T cells in long-lasting Graves disease. Through Arm-PCR of CDR3 regions and iRepertoire HTBI primers, TCR beta libraries were built. TCRdb reprocessed the multiplex PCR reads via MiXCR and lists one record per CDR3 protein. This sample has about 620,000 distinct CDR3 sequences, with 16% found just once. Study-level findings and limits: Small numbers of samples may have cut accuracy. TRBV28, TRBJ1-2 and TRBJ2-5 emerged as the favored segments in persistent disease.

Per germline, CDR1 LGHDT and CDR2 YNNKEL (reference sequence). Trimming removed 2 bases from V and 0 bases from J, with 13 bases in between. The CDR3 totals 16 residues. Many counts were recorded for this clonotype. Antigen: not known. Described time point: newly diagnosed GD, antithyroid drugs for less than 3 months. PBMCs provided the RNA from which the TCR library was made. This sample was shared with a second study, whose subject was T cells in Graves' hyperthyroidism and ophthalmopathy. According to that study: Patients aged 18 to 65 had newly diagnosed hyperthyroidism of under 2 months' duration.

This chain connects TRBV3-1 to TRBJ1-1; a possible D gene is TRBD1 (5 bases). The sequence derives from a woman aged 25-40 years with Graves disease. The sample here was peripheral blood mononuclear cells (PBMCs), taken at new diagnosis, from a patient treated with antithyroid drugs. The CDR3 is CASSQSQAVMNTEAFF. CDR3 in DNA: TGTGCCAGCAGCCAATCACAGGCGGTTATGAACACTGAAGCTTTCTTT.